This is a list of T cell receptor beta chains from one sample in a study of blood T cell repertoires in COVID-19. This table comes from immunoSEQ multiplex PCR, and its TCRdb copy is limited to in-frame clones, with some not included. Altogether roughly 240,000 clones are present, roughly four fifths being singletons, with the ten largest covering about 2%. The sequencing input was peripheral blood. All receptors derive from an elderly woman with acute or convalescent COVID-19. Each CDR3 is given with its conserved first and last residue. The D gene is left open where the match is weak. The size of a clone is reported for some rows only, either as once, few or many, or as a class for expanded clones.

v_call	d_call	clone_size	j_call	cdr3_nt	cdr3_aa
TRBV28	NA	few	TRBJ1-5	TGTGCCAGCAGTACGACGGGTCAGCCCCAGCATTTT	CASSTTGQPQHF
TRBV7-3	NA	NA	TRBJ2-2	TGTGCCAGCAGCCCAGGGTCCACCCCCGGGGAGCTGTTTTTT	CASSPGSTPGELFF
TRBV27	TRBD2	NA	TRBJ2-2	TGTGCCAGCAGTTTATCGAGACTAGCGGGAGAAAACACCGGGGAGCTGTTTTTT	CASSLSRLAGENTGELFF
TRBV10-3	NA	few	TRBJ1-2	TGTGCCACAGCCCCTAATGGGGGGAACTATGGCTACACCTTC	CATAPNGGNYGYTF
TRBV19	NA	NA	TRBJ2-2	TGTGCCAGTAGTAAGAGACTCCTGAACACCGGGGAGCTGTTTTTT	CASSKRLLNTGELFF
TRBV7-3	TRBD1	few	TRBJ2-2	TGTGCCAGCAGCCTAAGACAGGGGTCCACCGGGGAGCTGTTTTTT	CASSLRQGSTGELFF
TRBV20-1	NA	NA	TRBJ2-5	TGCAGTGCTCGAGCCAAAGAGACCCAGTACTTC	CSARAKETQYF
TRBV7-9	TRBD1	NA	TRBJ2-2	TGTGCCAGCAGCCGACGACAGGGCATAGAGGAGCTGTTTTTT	CASSRRQGIEELFF
TRBV15	TRBD2	NA	TRBJ2-3	TGTGCCACCAGCAGGGCAAAAAGGGGTAGCGGGGGGTTCACAGATACGCAGTATTTT	CATSRAKRGSGGFTDTQYF
TRBV29-1	NA	NA	TRBJ2-1	TGCAGCGTCCCTGGGGAGAGAGCGGTCTTAAATGAGCAGTTCTTC	CSVPGERAVLNEQFF
TRBV21-1	NA	few	TRBJ2-2	TGTGCCAGCAGCGGACGGACAGGGTACACCGGGGAGCTGTTTTTT	CASSGRTGYTGELFF
TRBV28	TRBD1	few	TRBJ1-5	TGTGCCAGCAGTTTACTACAGGGGAATCAGCCCCAGCATTTT	CASSLLQGNQPQHF
TRBV3-1/TRBV3-2	TRBD2	once	TRBJ2-2	TGTGCCAGCAGCCAGGATGGCGGGAGGTCCGGGGAGCTGTTTTTT	CASSQDGGRSGELFF
TRBV27	NA	NA	TRBJ2-1	TGTGCCAGCAGTCAACTAAGGAATGAGCAGTTCTTC	CASSQLRNEQFF
TRBV4-2	TRBD1	NA	TRBJ1-2	TGTGCCAGCAGCCAAGGGTCGGGACAGGGTAGGGGCTACACCTTC	CASSQGSGQGRGYTF
TRBV9	TRBD2	NA	TRBJ2-1	TGTGCCAGCAGCCGACTAGCGGGAGGTACCTACAATGAGCAGTTCTTC	CASSRLAGGTYNEQFF
TRBV7-9	NA	NA	TRBJ1-6	TGTGCCAGCACCCAAGGCGATCTGAATTCACCCCTCCACTTT	CASTQGDLNSPLHF
TRBV5-1	NA	NA	TRBJ2-7	TGCGCCAGCAGGAGCCGGGACCTCAGGGGAGGGATCTACGAGCAGTACTTC	CASRSRDLRGGIYEQYF
TRBV5-1	TRBD2	NA	TRBJ2-5	TGCGCCAGCAGCCCTAGCGGGAGAACCCAAGAGACCCAGTACTTC	CASSPSGRTQETQYF
TRBV14	TRBD2	NA	TRBJ2-1	TGTGCCAGCAGCCAAGTGATTAGCGGGATCTACAATGAGCAGTTCTTC	CASSQVISGIYNEQFF
TRBV12-5	TRBD1	few	TRBJ2-7	TGTGCTAGTGGGAAGGACAGGGTGGATGGCGAGCAGTACTTC	CASGKDRVDGEQYF
TRBV2	NA	NA	TRBJ2-2	TGTGCCAGCAGTCCAATACAGGGTGCGCCCGGGGAGCTGTTTTTT	CASSPIQGAPGELFF
TRBV11-3	TRBD2	NA	TRBJ2-1	TGTGCCAGCAGCTTGGGGACTAGTTACAATGAGCAGTTCTTC	CASSLGTSYNEQFF
TRBV9	NA	NA	TRBJ1-3	TGTGCCAGCAGCGTAGGGCGGGCGGGGGCAGCTGGAAACACCATATATTTT	CASSVGRAGAAGNTIYF
TRBV6-5	NA	NA	TRBJ1-3	TGTGCCAGCAGGCAGGACAGTCGCTCTGGAAACACCATATATTTT	CASRQDSRSGNTIYF
TRBV5-1	TRBD1	NA	TRBJ1-1	TGCGCCAGCAGCTTGGACGGACAGGGTAGCACTGAAGCTTTCTTT	CASSLDGQGSTEAFF
TRBV29-1	NA	NA	TRBJ1-2	TGCAGCGTTGACCCCGGTGCTAACTATGGCTACACCTTC	CSVDPGANYGYTF
TRBV6-1	TRBD1	NA	TRBJ1-1	TGTGCCAGCATAGTCTCGGGACAGGGAACTGAAGCTTTCTTT	CASIVSGQGTEAFF
TRBV5-1	TRBD2	NA	TRBJ2-5	TGCGCCAGCAGCTTGGGCGCGGGGGGGTCAAGCTCCCAGTACTTC	CASSLGAGGSSSQYF
TRBV7-8	NA	NA	TRBJ2-5	TGTGCCAGCAGCCCCTATGCCGAGACCCAGTACTTC	CASSPYAETQYF
TRBV2	NA	NA	TRBJ1-6	TGTGCCAGCAGGAGGATTAATTCACCCCTCCACTTT	CASRRINSPLHF
TRBV7-2	TRBD1	NA	TRBJ2-7	TGTGCCAGCAGCCTAAGGGGGCCCTACGAGCAGTACTTC	CASSLRGPYEQYF
TRBV19	NA	NA	TRBJ1-2	TGTGCCAGTAGTATAGAAAACAGCCCCTATGGCTACACCTTC	CASSIENSPYGYTF
TRBV2	TRBD2	NA	TRBJ2-1	TGTGCCAGCAGGCTAGCGGGCTACAATGAGCAGTTCTTC	CASRLAGYNEQFF
TRBV7-9	TRBD1	once	TRBJ2-2	TGTGCAGGGGGCGCCGGGGAGCTGTTTTTT	CAGGAGELFF
TRBV7-3	NA	NA	TRBJ2-3	TGTGCCAGCAGCTTAGCGGGGGCTGTCACAGATACGCAGTATTTT	CASSLAGAVTDTQYF
TRBV3-1/TRBV3-2	NA	NA	TRBJ1-1	TGTGCCAGCAGCGTAGACAGGCTGAACACTGAAGCTTTCTTT	CASSVDRLNTEAFF
TRBV5-4	TRBD1	NA	TRBJ1-3	TGTGCCAGCAGCGCAAGCAGGGGGCCTGGAAACACCATATATTTT	CASSASRGPGNTIYF
TRBV4-2	NA	NA	TRBJ2-1	TGTGCCAGCAGCTCAACAGCATACAATGAGCAGTTCTTC	CASSSTAYNEQFF
TRBV7-8	NA	few	TRBJ2-5	TGTGCCAGCAGCTTATTCCGCAGCCAAGAGACCCAGTACTTC	CASSLFRSQETQYF
TRBV4-2	NA	NA	TRBJ1-5	TGTGCCAGCAGCAGTCACCTGGGAGGCAATCAGCCCCAGCATTTT	CASSSHLGGNQPQHF
TRBV6-1	TRBD1	few	TRBJ1-2	TGTGCCAGCAGTGAAGGTCAGGGGGCGCCCCACTTTGGCTACACCTTC	CASSEGQGAPHFGYTF
TRBV5-6	NA	NA	TRBJ2-6	TGTGCCAGCAGCTTAAGACAGTCTGGGGCCAACGTCCTGACTTTC	CASSLRQSGANVLTF
TRBV3-1/TRBV3-2	TRBD2	NA	TRBJ2-7	TGTGCCAGCAGCCAACGGACTAGCGGCACCTACGAGCAGTACTTC	CASSQRTSGTYEQYF
TRBV5-1	TRBD2	NA	TRBJ2-1	TGCGCCAGCAGGTTCGTAGCGGGTGGGGACAATGAGCAGTTCTTC	CASRFVAGGDNEQFF
TRBV11-2	NA	NA	TRBJ2-1	TGTGCCAGCAGCGTCGACAGGAATGAGCAGTTCTTC	CASSVDRNEQFF
TRBV2	TRBD1	few	TRBJ1-2	TGTGCCAGCAGTAAAATAAGACAGGGTGAAGGCTACACCTTC	CASSKIRQGEGYTF
TRBV5-8	NA	once	TRBJ2-6	TGTGCCAGCAGCTTGGTTATGCGGTCCTCTGGGGCCAACGTCCTGACTTTC	CASSLVMRSSGANVLTF
TRBV27	NA	NA	TRBJ2-5	TGTGCCAGCAGTTTTGAGGAGACCCAGTACTTC	CASSFEETQYF
TRBV5-1	TRBD1	NA	TRBJ1-3	TGCGCCAGCAGCTTCGGGGGACAGGTCTCTGGAAACACCATATATTTT	CASSFGGQVSGNTIYF
TRBV7-8	TRBD2	NA	TRBJ2-2	TGTGCCAGCAGCTTAGTGGCCCTAGCGGGGGGGACCGGGGAGCTGTTTTTT	CASSLVALAGGTGELFF
TRBV3-1/TRBV3-2	NA	NA	TRBJ2-3	TGTGCCAGCAGACCGGGACTGGGAACAGATACGCAGTATTTT	CASRPGLGTDTQYF